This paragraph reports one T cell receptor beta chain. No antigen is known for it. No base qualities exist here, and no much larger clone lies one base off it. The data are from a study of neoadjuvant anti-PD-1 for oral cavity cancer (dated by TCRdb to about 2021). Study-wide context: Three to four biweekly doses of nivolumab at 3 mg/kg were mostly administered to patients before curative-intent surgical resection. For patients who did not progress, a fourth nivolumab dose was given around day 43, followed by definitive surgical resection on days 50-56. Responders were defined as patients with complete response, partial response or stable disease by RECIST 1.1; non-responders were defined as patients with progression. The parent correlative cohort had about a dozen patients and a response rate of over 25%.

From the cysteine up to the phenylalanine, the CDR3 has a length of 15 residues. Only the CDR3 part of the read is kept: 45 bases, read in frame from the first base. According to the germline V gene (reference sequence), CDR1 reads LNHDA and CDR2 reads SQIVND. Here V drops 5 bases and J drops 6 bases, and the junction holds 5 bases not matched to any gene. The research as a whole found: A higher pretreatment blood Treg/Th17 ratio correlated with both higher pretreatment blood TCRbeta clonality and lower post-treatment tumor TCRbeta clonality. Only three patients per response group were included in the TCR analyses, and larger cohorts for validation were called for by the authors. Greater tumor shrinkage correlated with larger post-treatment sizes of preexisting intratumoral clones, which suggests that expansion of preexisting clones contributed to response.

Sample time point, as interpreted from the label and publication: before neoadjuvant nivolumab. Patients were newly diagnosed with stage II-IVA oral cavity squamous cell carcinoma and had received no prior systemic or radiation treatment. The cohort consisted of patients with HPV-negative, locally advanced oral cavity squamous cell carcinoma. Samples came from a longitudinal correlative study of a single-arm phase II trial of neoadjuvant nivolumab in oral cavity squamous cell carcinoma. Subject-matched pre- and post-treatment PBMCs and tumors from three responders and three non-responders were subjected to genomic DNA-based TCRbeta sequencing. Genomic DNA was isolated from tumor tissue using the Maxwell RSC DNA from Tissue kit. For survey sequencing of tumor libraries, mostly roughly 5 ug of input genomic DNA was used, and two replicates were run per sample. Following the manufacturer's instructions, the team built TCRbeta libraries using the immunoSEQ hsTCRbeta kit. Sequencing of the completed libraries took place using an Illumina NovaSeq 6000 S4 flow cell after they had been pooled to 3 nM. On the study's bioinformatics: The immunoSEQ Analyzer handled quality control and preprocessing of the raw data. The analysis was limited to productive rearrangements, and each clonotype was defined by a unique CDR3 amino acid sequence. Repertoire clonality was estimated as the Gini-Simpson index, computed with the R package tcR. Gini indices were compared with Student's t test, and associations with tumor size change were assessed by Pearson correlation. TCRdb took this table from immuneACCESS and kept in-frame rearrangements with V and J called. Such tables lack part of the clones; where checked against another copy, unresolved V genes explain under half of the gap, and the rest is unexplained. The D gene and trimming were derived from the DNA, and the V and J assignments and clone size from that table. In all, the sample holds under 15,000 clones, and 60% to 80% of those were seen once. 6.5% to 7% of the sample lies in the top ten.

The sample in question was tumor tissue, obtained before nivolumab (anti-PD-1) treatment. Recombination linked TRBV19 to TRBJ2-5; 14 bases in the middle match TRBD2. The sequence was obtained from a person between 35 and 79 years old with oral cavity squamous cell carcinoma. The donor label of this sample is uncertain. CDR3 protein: CASSFGLAGGQTQYF. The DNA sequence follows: TGTGCCAGTAGTTTCGGACTAGCGGGGGGACAGACCCAGTACTTC.